The 10 T cell receptor beta chains below come from one sample, sequenced in a study of identical twins. TCRdb analysed the 5' RACE reads with MiXCR anew, one entry per CDR3 protein. The table shows 100,000 to 110,000 distinct CDR3 sequences, with 5.9% occurring only once. Input material: memory T cells sorted from blood. These receptors came from a woman aged 45-60 years in good health.

This clonotype was counted at least ten times. This CDR3 reads CASSSNRNTGELFF. In DNA form, the CDR3 reads TGCGCCAGCAGTTCAAATCGGAACACCGGGGAGCTGTTTTTT. The chain recombines TRBV5-1 with TRBJ2-2; D gene uncertain. The germline V gene encodes CDR1 SGHRS and CDR2 YFSETQ. The CDR3 extends over 14 amino acids. Trimming removed 5 bases from V and 1 base from J, with 9 bases in between.

This clonotype was found many times. The chain has TRBV30 and TRBJ2-3; no definite D call. Trimming took 4 bases from V and 2 from J, leaving 7 bases between them. The CDR3 is 12 amino acids. The V gene's germline CDR1 is GTSNPN and CDR2 SVGIG (reference sequence). CDR3 in DNA: TGTGCCTGGAAACTAACCACAGATACGCAGTATTTT. This codes for CAWKLTTDTQYF.

In this sample, this clonotype turned up many times. The gene calls are TRBV20-1 and TRBJ2-4, with D perhaps assigned TRBD1 or TRBD2 (5 bases each). The germline V gene has CDR1 DFQATT and CDR2 SNEGSKA (reference sequence). The ends were cut back, 1 base at V and 2 bases at J, with 15 bases in the middle. This CDR3 is 16 amino acids long. Here the CDR3 DNA reads TGCAGTGCTAGAGCCTACCGGGACCTCTCCAAAAACATTCAGTACTTC. Translated: CSARAYRDLSKNIQYF.

This clonotype was observed many times. The chain carries TRBV24-1 and TRBJ2-7; weak D call: TRBD1 (6 bases). The length of the CDR3 is 13 residues. From germline, CDR1 is KGHDR and CDR2 SFDVKD. V gave up 6 bases and J gave up 1 base, with 9 bases separating them. The CDR3 reads CATSSDRSYEQYF. The CDR3, as DNA: TGTGCCACCAGTAGCGACAGGTCCTACGAGCAGTACTTC.

V is TRBV5-1 and J is TRBJ2-7; 7 nucleotides agree with TRBD1. The CDR3 has 14 amino acids. Trimming removed 3 bases from V and 5 bases from J; junction bases left unmatched: 8. Germline CDR1 SGHRS, CDR2 YFSETQ. The chain's CDR3 is CASSSATGSNEQYF. Written as DNA, the CDR3 is TGCGCCAGCAGCTCGGCGACAGGGAGCAACGAGCAGTACTTC.

This clonotype has a handful of counts. V and J are TRBV3-1 and TRBJ2-5; D remains unclear. Germline CDR1 LGHDT, CDR2 YNNKEL (reference sequence). This CDR3 contains 12 residues. The ends were cut back, 4 bases at V and 3 bases at J, with 6 bases in the middle. The CDR3, as DNA: TGTGCCAGCAGCCCAAGGGAAGAGACCCAGTACTTC. This sequence encodes CASSPREETQYF.

This clonotype was observed at least ten times. V and J are TRBV5-1 and TRBJ2-3, with unresolved D. The CDR3 is made up of 14 amino acids. Trimming removed 6 bases from V and 0 bases from J, with 11 bases in between. The germline V gene has CDR1 SGHRS and CDR2 YFSETQ. CDR3 in DNA: TGCGCCAGCACTCATGCTGGGAGCACAGATACGCAGTATTTT. This codes for CASTHAGSTDTQYF.

There are many counts of this clonotype. The chain is built from TRBV12-3 or TRBV12-4 and TRBJ2-1, with 12 nucleotides matching TRBD1. The CDR3 has 14 residues. V shed 4 bases, J shed 14 bases, and the junction held 9 bases outside the gene matches. The CDR3 DNA is TGTGCCAGCAGTTATTGGGACAGGGGGCCTAGAAAGTTCTTC. Residues: CASSYWDRGPRKFF.

This clonotype was detected many times. Here the CDR3 DNA reads TGCGCCAGCAGCTTGTTCCCAGAAACTAATGAAAAACTGTTTTTT. Translated: CASSLFPETNEKLFF. V gene TRBV5-1 combines with J gene TRBJ1-4; D not certain. CDR1 is SGHRS and CDR2 is YFSETQ in the germline V gene. V was shortened by 1 base and J by 1 base, with 8 bases between the two germline ends. The CDR3 has 15 residues.

The V call is TRBV5-6, the J call TRBJ1-6; D is undetermined. Per germline, CDR1 SGHDT and CDR2 YYEEEE. Trimming cost V 2 bases and J 8 bases, with 20 bases left between them. This CDR3 contains 17 residues. The CDR3 spells CASSFGRLSGFDSPLHF. For the CDR3, the DNA is TGTGCCAGCAGCTTTGGTCGCCTCTCGGGGTTTGATTCACCCCTCCACTTT. The full variable domain, completed using reference TRBV5-6 and TRBJ1-6, is DAGVTQSPTHLIKTRGQQVTLRCSPKSGHDTVSWYQQALGQGPQFIFQYYEEEERQRGNFPDRFSGHQFPNYSSELNVNALLLGDSALYLCASSFGRLSGFDSPLHFGNGTRLTVT.